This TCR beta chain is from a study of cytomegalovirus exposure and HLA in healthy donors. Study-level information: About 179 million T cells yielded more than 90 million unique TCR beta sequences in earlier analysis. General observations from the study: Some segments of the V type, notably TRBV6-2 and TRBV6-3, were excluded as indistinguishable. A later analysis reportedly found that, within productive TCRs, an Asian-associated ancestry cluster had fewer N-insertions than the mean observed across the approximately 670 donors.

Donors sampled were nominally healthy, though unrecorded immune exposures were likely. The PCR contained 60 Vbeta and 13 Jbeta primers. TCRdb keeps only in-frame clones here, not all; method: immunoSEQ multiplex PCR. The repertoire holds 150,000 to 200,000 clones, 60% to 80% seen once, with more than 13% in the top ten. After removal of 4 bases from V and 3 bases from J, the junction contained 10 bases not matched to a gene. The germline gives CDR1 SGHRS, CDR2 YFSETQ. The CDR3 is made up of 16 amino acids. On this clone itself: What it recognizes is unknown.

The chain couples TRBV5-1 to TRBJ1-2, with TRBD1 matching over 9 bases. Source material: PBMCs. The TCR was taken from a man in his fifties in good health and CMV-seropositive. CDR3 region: CASSRDREWGYYGYTF. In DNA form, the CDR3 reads TGCGCCAGCAGCCGGGACAGGGAATGGGGTTACTATGGCTACACCTTC.